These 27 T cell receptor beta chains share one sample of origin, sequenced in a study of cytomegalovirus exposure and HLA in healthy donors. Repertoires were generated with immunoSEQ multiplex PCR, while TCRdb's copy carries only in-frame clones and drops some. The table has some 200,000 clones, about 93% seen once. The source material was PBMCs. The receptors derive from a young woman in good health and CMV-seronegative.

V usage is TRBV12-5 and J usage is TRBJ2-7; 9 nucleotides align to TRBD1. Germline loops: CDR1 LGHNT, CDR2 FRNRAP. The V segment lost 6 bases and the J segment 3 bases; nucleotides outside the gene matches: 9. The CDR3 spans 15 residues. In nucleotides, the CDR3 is TGTGCTAGTGGGCGACCCAGGGACAGGGTCTACGAGCAGTACTTC. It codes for CASGRPRDRVYEQYF.

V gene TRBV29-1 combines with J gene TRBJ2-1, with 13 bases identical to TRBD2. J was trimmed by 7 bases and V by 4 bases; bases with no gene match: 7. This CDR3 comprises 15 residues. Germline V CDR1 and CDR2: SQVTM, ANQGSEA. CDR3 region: CSVATSGRAGNEQFF. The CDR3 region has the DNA TGCAGCGTTGCTACTAGCGGGAGGGCCGGGAATGAGCAGTTCTTC.

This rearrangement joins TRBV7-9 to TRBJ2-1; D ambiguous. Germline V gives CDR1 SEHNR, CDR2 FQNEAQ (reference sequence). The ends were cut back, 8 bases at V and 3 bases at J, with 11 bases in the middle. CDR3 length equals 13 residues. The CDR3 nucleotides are TGTGCCAGCTCCGATCCGAGCTACAATGAGCAGTTCTTC. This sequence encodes CASSDPSYNEQFF.

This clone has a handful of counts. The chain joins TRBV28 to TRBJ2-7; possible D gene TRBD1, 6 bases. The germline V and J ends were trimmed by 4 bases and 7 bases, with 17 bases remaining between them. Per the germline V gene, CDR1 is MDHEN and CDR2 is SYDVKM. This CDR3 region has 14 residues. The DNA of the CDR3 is TGTGCCAGCAGTTCTGCACGACAGGTCAGGGAGCAGTACTTC. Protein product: CASSSARQVREQYF.

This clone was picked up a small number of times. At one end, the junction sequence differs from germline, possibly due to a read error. The CDR3 sequence: CASSPNTAGIYEQYF. The CDR3 DNA is TGTGCTAGCAGCCCTAATACGGCGGGGATTTACGAGCAGTACTTC. V usage is TRBV7-7 and J usage is TRBJ2-7; D perhaps matches TRBD2 (6 bases). CDR1 is SSHAT and CDR2 is FNYEAQ in the germline V gene (reference sequence). This CDR3 comprises 15 residues.

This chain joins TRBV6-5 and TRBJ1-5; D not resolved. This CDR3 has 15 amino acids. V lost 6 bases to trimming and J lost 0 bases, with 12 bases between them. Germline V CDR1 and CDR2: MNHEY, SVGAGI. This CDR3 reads CASSRHQYSNQPQHF. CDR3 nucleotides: TGTGCCAGCAGCCGACACCAATATAGCAATCAGCCCCAGCATTTT.

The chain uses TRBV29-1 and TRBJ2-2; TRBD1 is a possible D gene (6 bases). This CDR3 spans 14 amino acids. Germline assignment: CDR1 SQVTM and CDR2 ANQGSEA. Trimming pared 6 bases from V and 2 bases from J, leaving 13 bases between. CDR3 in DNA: TGCAGCGTGGTACAGGGCGCTAACACCGGGGAGCTGTTTTTT. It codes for CSVVQGANTGELFF.

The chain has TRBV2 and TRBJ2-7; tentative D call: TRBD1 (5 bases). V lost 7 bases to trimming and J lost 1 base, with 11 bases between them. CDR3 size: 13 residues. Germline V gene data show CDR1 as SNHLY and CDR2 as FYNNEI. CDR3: CASKGLQSYEQYF. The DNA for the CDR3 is TGTGCCAGCAAGGGGTTACAGTCCTACGAGCAGTACTTC.

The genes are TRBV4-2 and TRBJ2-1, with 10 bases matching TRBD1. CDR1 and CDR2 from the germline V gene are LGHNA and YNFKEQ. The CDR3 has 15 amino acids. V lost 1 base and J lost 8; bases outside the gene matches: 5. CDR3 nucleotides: TGTGCCAGCAGCCAAGCAGGGACAGGGGATTATGAGCAGTTCTTC. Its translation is CASSQAGTGDYEQFF.

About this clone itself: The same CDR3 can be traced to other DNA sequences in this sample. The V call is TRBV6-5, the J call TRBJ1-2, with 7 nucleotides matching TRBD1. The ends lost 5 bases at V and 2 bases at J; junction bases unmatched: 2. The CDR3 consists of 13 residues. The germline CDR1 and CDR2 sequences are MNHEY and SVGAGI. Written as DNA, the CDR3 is TGTGCCAGCAGTCGGACAGGCAACTATGGCTACACCTTC. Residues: CASSRTGNYGYTF.

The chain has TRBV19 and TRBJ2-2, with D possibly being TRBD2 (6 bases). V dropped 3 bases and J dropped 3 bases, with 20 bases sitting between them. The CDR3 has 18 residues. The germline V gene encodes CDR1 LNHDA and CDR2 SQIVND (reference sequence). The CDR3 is CASSMSRAGIIHTGELFF. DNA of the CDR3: TGTGCCAGTAGTATGAGTCGGGCGGGGATTATCCACACCGGGGAGCTGTTTTTT.

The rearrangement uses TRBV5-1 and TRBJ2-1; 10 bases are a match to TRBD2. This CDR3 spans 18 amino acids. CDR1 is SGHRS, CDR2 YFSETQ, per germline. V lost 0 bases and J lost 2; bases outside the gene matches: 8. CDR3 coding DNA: TGCGCCAGCAGCTTGGCCGGGGCTAGCGGGAGCCCCTACAATGAGCAGTTCTTC. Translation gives CASSLAGASGSPYNEQFF.

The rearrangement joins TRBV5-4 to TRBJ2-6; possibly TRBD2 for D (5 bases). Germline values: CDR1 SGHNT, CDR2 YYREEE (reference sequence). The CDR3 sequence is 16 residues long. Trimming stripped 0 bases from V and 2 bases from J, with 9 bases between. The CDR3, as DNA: TGTGCCAGCAGCTTGGGTTTCGGGACTGGGGCCAACGTCCTGACTTTC. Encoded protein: CASSLGFGTGANVLTF.

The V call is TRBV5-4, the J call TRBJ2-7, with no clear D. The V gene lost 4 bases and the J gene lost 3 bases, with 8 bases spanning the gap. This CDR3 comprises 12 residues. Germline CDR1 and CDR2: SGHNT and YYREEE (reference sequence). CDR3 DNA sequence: TGTGCCAGCAGCCGCGAGAACTACGAGCAGTACTTC. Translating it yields CASSRENYEQYF.

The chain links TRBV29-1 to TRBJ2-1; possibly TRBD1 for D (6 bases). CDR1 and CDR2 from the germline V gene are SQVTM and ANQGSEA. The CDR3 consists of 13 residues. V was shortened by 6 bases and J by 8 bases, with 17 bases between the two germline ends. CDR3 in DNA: TGCAGCGTCCGCGTTACAGGGATGGATGAGCAGTTCTTC. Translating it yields CSVRVTGMDEQFF.

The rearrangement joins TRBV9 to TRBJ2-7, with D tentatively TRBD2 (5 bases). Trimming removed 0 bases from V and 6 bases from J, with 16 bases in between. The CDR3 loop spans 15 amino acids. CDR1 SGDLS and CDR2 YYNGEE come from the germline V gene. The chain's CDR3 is CASSVAPVGAGEQYF. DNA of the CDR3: TGTGCCAGCAGCGTAGCCCCAGTGGGCGCGGGCGAGCAGTACTTC.

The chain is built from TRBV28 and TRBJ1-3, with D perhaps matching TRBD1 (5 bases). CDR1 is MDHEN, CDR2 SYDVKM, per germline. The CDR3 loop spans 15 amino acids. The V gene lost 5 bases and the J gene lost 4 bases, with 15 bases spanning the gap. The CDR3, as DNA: TGTGCCAGCAGTCTCCGCGGGACTTCGGGAAACACCATATATTTT. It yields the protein CASSLRGTSGNTIYF. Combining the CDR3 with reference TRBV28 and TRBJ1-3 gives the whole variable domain DVKVTQSSRYLVKRTGEKVFLECVQDMDHENMFWYRQDPGLGLRLIYFSYDVKMKEKGDIPEGYSVSREKKERFSLILESASTNQTSMYLCASSLRGTSGNTIYFGEGSWLTVV.

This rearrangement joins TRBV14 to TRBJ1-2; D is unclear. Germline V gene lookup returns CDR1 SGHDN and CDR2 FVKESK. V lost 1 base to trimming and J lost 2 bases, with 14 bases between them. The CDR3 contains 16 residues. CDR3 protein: CASSQGSSGTNYGYTF. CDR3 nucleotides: TGTGCCAGCAGCCAAGGTTCCTCGGGAACCAACTATGGCTACACCTTC.

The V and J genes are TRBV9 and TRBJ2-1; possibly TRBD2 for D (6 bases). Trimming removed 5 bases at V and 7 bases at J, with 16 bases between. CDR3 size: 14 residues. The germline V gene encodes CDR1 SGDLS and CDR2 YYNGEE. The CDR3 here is CASRAPGAANEQFF. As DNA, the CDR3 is TGTGCCAGCAGGGCCCCGGGAGCAGCGAATGAGCAGTTCTTC.

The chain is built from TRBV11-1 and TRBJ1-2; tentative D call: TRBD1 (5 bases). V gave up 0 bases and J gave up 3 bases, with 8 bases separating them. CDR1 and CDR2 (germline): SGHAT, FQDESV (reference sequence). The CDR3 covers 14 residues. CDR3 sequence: CASSLAGVDYGYTF. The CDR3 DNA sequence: TGTGCCAGCAGCTTAGCAGGGGTCGACTATGGCTACACCTTC.

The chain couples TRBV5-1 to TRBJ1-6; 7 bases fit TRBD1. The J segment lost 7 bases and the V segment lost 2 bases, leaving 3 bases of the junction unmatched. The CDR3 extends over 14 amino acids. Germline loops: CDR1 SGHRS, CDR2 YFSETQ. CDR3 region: CASSLVQGNSPLHF. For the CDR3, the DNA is TGCGCCAGCAGCTTAGTACAGGGGAATTCACCCCTCCACTTT.

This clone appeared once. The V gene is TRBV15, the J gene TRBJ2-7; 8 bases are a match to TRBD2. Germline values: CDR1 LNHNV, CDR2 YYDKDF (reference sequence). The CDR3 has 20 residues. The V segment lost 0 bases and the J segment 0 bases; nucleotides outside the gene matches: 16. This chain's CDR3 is CATSREPPSSGNRLSYEQYF. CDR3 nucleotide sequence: TGTGCCACCAGCAGAGAGCCACCCAGTAGCGGGAATCGACTCTCCTACGAGCAGTACTTC.

CDR3 DNA sequence: TGTGCCAGTAGTATCATCGGCGGGGCAGCTAATGAAAAACTGTTTTTT. Amino acids: CASSIIGGAANEKLFF. This rearrangement joins TRBV19 to TRBJ1-4; maybe TRBD1 (5 bases). Germline lookup yields CDR1 LNHDA and CDR2 SQIVND (reference sequence). The CDR3 length is 16 residues. The V end was cut by 3 bases, the J end by 3 bases, with 14 bases between.

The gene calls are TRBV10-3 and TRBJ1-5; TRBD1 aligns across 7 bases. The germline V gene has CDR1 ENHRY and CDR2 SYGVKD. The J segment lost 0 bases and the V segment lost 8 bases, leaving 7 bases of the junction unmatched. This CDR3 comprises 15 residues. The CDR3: CAIATGDDSNQPQHF. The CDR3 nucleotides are TGTGCCATCGCCACAGGGGACGATAGCAATCAGCCCCAGCATTTT.

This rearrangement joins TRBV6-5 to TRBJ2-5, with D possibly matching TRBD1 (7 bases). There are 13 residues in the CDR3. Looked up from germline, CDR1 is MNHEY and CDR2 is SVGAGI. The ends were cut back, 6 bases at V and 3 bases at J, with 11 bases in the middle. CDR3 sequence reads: CASSRGTEETQYF. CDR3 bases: TGTGCCAGCAGCCGGGGGACAGAAGAGACCCAGTACTTC.

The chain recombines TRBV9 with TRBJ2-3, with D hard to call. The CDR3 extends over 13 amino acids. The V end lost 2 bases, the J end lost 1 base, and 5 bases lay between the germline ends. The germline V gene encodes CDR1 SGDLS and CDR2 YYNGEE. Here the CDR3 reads CASSVPGTDTQYF. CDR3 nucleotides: TGTGCCAGCAGCGTTCCCGGCACAGATACGCAGTATTTT.

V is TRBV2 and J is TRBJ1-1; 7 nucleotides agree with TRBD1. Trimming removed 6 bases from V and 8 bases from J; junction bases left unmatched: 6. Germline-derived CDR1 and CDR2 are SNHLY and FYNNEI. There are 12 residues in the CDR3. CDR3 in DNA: TGTGCCAGCAGCGGGGACAGCGTCGAAGCTTTCTTT. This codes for CASSGDSVEAFF.